Presented here are 18 T cell receptor beta chains from one specimen sequenced in a study of blood T cell repertoires in COVID-19. TCRdb keeps only in-frame clones here, not all; method: immunoSEQ multiplex PCR. The sample includes under 200,000 clones, 65% to 85% of them seen just once. Sequenced sample: peripheral blood. The source is a woman aged 60-70 years with acute or convalescent COVID-19.

The chain uses TRBV4-3 and TRBJ1-4; 9 bases match TRBD1. CDR3 length: 15 residues. From germline, CDR1 is LGHNA and CDR2 YSLEER. Trimming took 0 bases from V and 8 from J; bases not matched to a gene: 4. CDR3 in DNA: TGCGCCAGCAGCCAAGAAGGGACAGGGAACGAAAAACTGTTTTTT. Translated: CASSQEGTGNEKLFF.

The chain has TRBV6-4 and TRBJ1-5; 10 bases match TRBD1. The CDR3 has 14 residues. J was trimmed by 5 bases and V by 3 bases; bases with no gene match: 1. Looked up from germline, CDR1 is MRHNA and CDR2 is SNTAGT. Here the CDR3 reads CASSEGTGDQPQHF. CDR3 bases: TGTGCCAGCAGTGAGGGGACAGGGGATCAGCCCCAGCATTTT.

The chain has TRBV15 and TRBJ2-7, with 7 bases fitting TRBD1. The germline V gene encodes CDR1 LNHNV and CDR2 YYDKDF (reference sequence). Germline trimming cut 5 bases from V and 5 bases from J; bases unmatched to any gene: 6. This CDR3 is 13 amino acids long. CDR3 nucleotides: TGTGCCACCAGCGAAGACAGGGCCCACGAGCAGTACTTC. This encodes CATSEDRAHEQYF.

This clone was seen a single time. The chain uses TRBV24-1 and TRBJ1-2; perhaps TRBD1 as D (6 bases). The V and J ends lost 4 bases and 8 bases respectively, with 13 bases between them. Germline lookup yields CDR1 KGHDR and CDR2 SFDVKD. This CDR3 is built from 13 residues. The CDR3 bases are TGTGCCACCAGTGACCAAACAGGGCGAGGCTACACCTTC. Its translation is CATSDQTGRGYTF.

J is TRBJ2-5 and V is TRBV5-1, with 8 bases lining up with TRBD2. The CDR3 has 17 residues. V lost 4 bases to trimming and J lost 4 bases; unmatched junction nucleotides: 15. Germline assignment: CDR1 SGHRS and CDR2 YFSETQ. The CDR3 here is CASSPTPPLAARETQYF. DNA for the CDR3: TGCGCCAGCAGCCCAACCCCCCCACTAGCGGCCCGAGAGACCCAGTACTTC.

The chain is built from TRBV9 and TRBJ2-7, with D maybe TRBD1 (5 bases). The CDR3 has 15 residues. The germline CDR1 and CDR2 sequences are SGDLS and YYNGEE. V was shortened by 3 bases and J by 3 bases, with 16 bases between the two germline ends. CDR3 amino acids: CASSAKTEPYYEQYF. DNA for the CDR3: TGTGCCAGCAGCGCGAAGACAGAGCCATACTACGAGCAGTACTTC.

This chain joins TRBV28 and TRBJ1-6; a weak D match, TRBD1 (6 bases). This CDR3 contains 15 residues. Trimming pared 6 bases from V and 2 bases from J, leaving 11 bases between. Germline values: CDR1 MDHEN, CDR2 SYDVKM. This CDR3 is CASRRTVTYNSPLHF. CDR3 DNA: TGTGCCAGCAGGAGGACAGTTACCTATAATTCACCCCTCCACTTT. The whole variable domain, filled in from reference TRBV28 and TRBJ1-6, reads DVKVTQSSRYLVKRTGEKVFLECVQDMDHENMFWYRQDPGLGLRLIYFSYDVKMKEKGDIPEGYSVSREKKERFSLILESASTNQTSMYLCASRRTVTYNSPLHFGNGTRLTVT.

The chain uses TRBV14 and TRBJ1-1; D is undetermined. The CDR3 spans 16 residues. Germline V gives CDR1 SGHDN, CDR2 FVKESK. Trimming pared 1 base from V and 5 bases from J, leaving 17 bases between. The CDR3 sequence is CASSQAPPGFWTEAFF. The CDR3, as DNA: TGTGCCAGCAGCCAAGCCCCTCCGGGGTTTTGGACTGAAGCTTTCTTT.

The genes are TRBV28 and TRBJ1-1; possible D gene TRBD1, 5 bases. V lost 3 bases and J 5 bases, leaving 13 bases between the germline ends. The CDR3 length is 14 residues. CDR1 MDHEN and CDR2 SYDVKM come from the germline V gene. The DNA for the CDR3 is TGTGCCAGCAGTTTCTGGGGGGAGCGGACTGAAGCTTTCTTT. It codes for CASSFWGERTEAFF.

V usage is TRBV18 and J usage is TRBJ1-5; 7 bases fit TRBD1. The CDR3 consists of 16 residues. The junction had 8 bases not matched to a gene; V was cut back by 6 bases and J by 0 bases. Per germline, CDR1 KGHSH and CDR2 LQKENI. CDR3 region: CASSPDRADSNQPQHF. The CDR3 DNA follows: TGTGCCAGCTCCCCCGACAGGGCCGATAGCAATCAGCCCCAGCATTTT.

V is TRBV11-3 and J is TRBJ2-1; TRBD1 aligns across 7 bases. CDR1 SGHNT and CDR2 YENEEA come from the germline V gene. J gave up 14 bases and V 5 bases, and 12 bases lay outside the gene matches. The CDR3 is made up of 13 amino acids. CDR3 region: CASSTNPGGQKFF. The CDR3 region has the DNA TGTGCCAGCAGCACCAATCCTGGGGGACAGAAGTTCTTC.

The CDR3, as DNA: TGTGCCAGCAGGCCCCATGGGCAGGACGAGCAGTACTTC. It specifies CASRPHGQDEQYF. The genes are TRBV7-2 and TRBJ2-7, with D hard to call. The CDR3 sequence is 13 residues long. Trimming stripped 6 bases from V and 5 bases from J, with 14 bases between. In germline, CDR1 is SGHTA, CDR2 FQGNSA.

The chain couples TRBV6-2 or TRBV6-3 to TRBJ2-2, with D possibly being TRBD2 (6 bases). V lost 6 bases to trimming and J lost 5 bases, with 13 bases between them. The germline CDR1 and CDR2 sequences are MNHEY and SVGEGT. The CDR3 runs to 14 residues. CDR3 coding DNA: TGTGCCAGCAGCCACGGGACTGAGACCGGGGAGCTGTTTTTT. Amino acid sequence: CASSHGTETGELFF.

The chain carries TRBV7-2 and TRBJ2-1, with D tentatively TRBD2 (7 bases). V lost 1 base and J lost 6, with 13 bases in between. CDR1 is SGHTA and CDR2 is FQGNSA in the germline V gene. The CDR3 spans 15 residues. This CDR3 is CASSLVGGLSNEQFF. The CDR3 DNA reads TGTGCCAGCAGCTTAGTCGGGGGGCTTTCCAATGAGCAGTTCTTC.

In DNA, the CDR3 is TGTGCCAGCAGCTTCCCCGGGAATCAGCCCCAGCATTTT. This translates into CASSFPGNQPQHF. The chain uses TRBV7-2 and TRBJ1-5, with no clear D. The CDR3 extends over 13 amino acids. Per germline, CDR1 SGHTA and CDR2 FQGNSA. Trimming stripped 3 bases from V and 4 bases from J, with 7 bases between.

This chain connects TRBV19 to TRBJ1-4; the D is unclear. V lost 5 bases and J lost 12, with 10 bases in between. CDR3 size: 11 residues. The V gene's germline CDR1 is LNHDA and CDR2 SQIVND (reference sequence). The CDR3 region is CASSVSVELFF. CDR3 in DNA: TGTGCCAGTAGTGTATCCGTTGAACTGTTTTTT.

This chain links TRBV4-3 with TRBJ2-1; 10 bases are a match to TRBD1. Germline V gene sequence: CDR1 LGHNA, CDR2 YSLEER. V lost 3 bases to trimming and J lost 5 bases; unmatched junction nucleotides: 4. The CDR3 is 15 residues long. The DNA for the CDR3 is TGCGCCAGCAGCCAGAGGGGGACAGGGGACAATGAGCAGTTCTTC. It specifies CASSQRGTGDNEQFF.

The J gene is TRBJ2-4, the V gene TRBV10-3; 10 nucleotides match TRBD1. Germline trimming cut 10 bases from V and 0 bases from J; bases unmatched to any gene: 9. The CDR3 spans 16 residues. Germline CDR1 is ENHRY and CDR2 is SYGVKD. In nucleotides, the CDR3 is TGTGCCAGCGGGACAGGGGTCGGGGGAGCCAAAAACATTCAGTACTTC. Translation gives CASGTGVGGAKNIQYF.